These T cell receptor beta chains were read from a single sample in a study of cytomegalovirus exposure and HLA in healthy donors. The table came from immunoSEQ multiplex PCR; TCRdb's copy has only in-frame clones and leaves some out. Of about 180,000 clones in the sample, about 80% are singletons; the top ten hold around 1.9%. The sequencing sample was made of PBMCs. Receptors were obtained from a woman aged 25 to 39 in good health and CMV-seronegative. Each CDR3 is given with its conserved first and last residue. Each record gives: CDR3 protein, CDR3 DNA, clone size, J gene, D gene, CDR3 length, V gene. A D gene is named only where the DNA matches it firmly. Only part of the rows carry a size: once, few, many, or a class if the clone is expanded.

CDR3aa: CASARTGWNSPLHF
CDR3nt: TGTGCTAGTGCCAGGACAGGGTGGAATTCACCCCTCCACTTT
abundance: .
j_gene: TRBJ1-6
d_gene: TRBD1
len: 14
v_gene: TRBV12-5

CDR3aa: CASSIQGDNTEAFF
CDR3nt: TGTGCCAGTAGTATCCAGGGCGACAACACTGAAGCTTTCTTT
abundance: .
j_gene: TRBJ1-1
d_gene: .
len: 14
v_gene: TRBV19

CDR3aa: CASSFLAGGGSGELFF
CDR3nt: TGCGCCAGCAGCTTCCTAGCGGGGGGCGGTTCCGGGGAGCTGTTTTTT
abundance: .
j_gene: TRBJ2-2
d_gene: TRBD2
len: 16
v_gene: TRBV5-1

CDR3aa: CASSLAGNVYEQYF
CDR3nt: TGCGCCAGCAGTTTAGCGGGGAACGTATACGAGCAGTACTTC
abundance: .
j_gene: TRBJ2-7
d_gene: TRBD2
len: 14
v_gene: TRBV5-1

CDR3aa: CSVHLPRTGKVEQYF
CDR3nt: TGCAGCGTTCATCTACCGAGGACAGGGAAAGTTGAGCAGTACTTC
abundance: .
j_gene: TRBJ2-7
d_gene: TRBD1
len: 15
v_gene: TRBV29-1

CDR3aa: CASSGSLLISGLGTGELFF
CDR3nt: TGTGCCAGCAGTGGGTCTCTCCTTATATCGGGTTTGGGTACCGGGGAGCTGTTTTTT
abundance: .
j_gene: TRBJ2-2
d_gene: .
len: 19
v_gene: TRBV6-1

CDR3aa: CAWSLKVRAEAFF
CDR3nt: TGTGCCTGGAGTCTAAAGGTCAGGGCTGAAGCTTTCTTT
abundance: .
j_gene: TRBJ1-1
d_gene: .
len: 13
v_gene: TRBV30

CDR3aa: CASSGGETGTDTQYF
CDR3nt: TGTGCCAGCTCCGGAGGGGAGACCGGCACAGATACGCAGTATTTT
abundance: .
j_gene: TRBJ2-3
d_gene: .
len: 15
v_gene: TRBV18

CDR3aa: CASSLSLADQETQYF
CDR3nt: TGCGCCAGCAGCTTAAGTCTAGCGGATCAAGAGACCCAGTACTTC
abundance: few
j_gene: TRBJ2-5
d_gene: TRBD2
len: 15
v_gene: TRBV5-1

CDR3aa: CAIRTTGGETEAFF
CDR3nt: TGCGCCATCCGGACTACCGGCGGAGAAACTGAAGCTTTCTTT
abundance: once
j_gene: TRBJ1-1
d_gene: .
len: 14
v_gene: TRBV10-2

CDR3aa: CAWSVVRGRSSSIQYF
CDR3nt: TGTGCCTGGAGTGTCGTTCGGGGTCGCTCAAGTAGCATTCAGTACTTC
abundance: .
j_gene: TRBJ2-4
d_gene: .
len: 16
v_gene: TRBV30

CDR3aa: CASNIIQGQGGYTF
CDR3nt: TGTGCCAGTAATATCATACAGGGACAGGGAGGCTACACCTTC
abundance: .
j_gene: TRBJ1-2
d_gene: TRBD1
len: 14
v_gene: TRBV2

CDR3aa: CASSGLDPGNEQFF
CDR3nt: TGCGCCAGCAGCGGACTAGATCCCGGGAATGAGCAGTTCTTC
abundance: once
j_gene: TRBJ2-1
d_gene: TRBD2
len: 14
v_gene: TRBV4-1

CDR3aa: CASSQESRGQPQHF
CDR3nt: TGTGCCAGCAGCCAAGAGAGCAGGGGGCAGCCCCAGCATTTT
abundance: .
j_gene: TRBJ1-5
d_gene: TRBD1
len: 14
v_gene: TRBV4-2

CDR3aa: CASSGGLAGGLDTQYF
CDR3nt: TGTGCCAGCAGCGGTGGACTAGCGGGGGGCTTAGATACGCAGTATTTT
abundance: .
j_gene: TRBJ2-3
d_gene: TRBD2
len: 16
v_gene: TRBV9

CDR3aa: CASSSILAGGQETQYF
CDR3nt: TGTGCCAGCAGCAGCATACTAGCGGGGGGGCAAGAGACCCAGTACTTC
abundance: .
j_gene: TRBJ2-5
d_gene: TRBD2
len: 16
v_gene: TRBV5-6

CDR3aa: CASSPEGVSGEQYF
CDR3nt: TGTGCCAGCTCACCAGAGGGGGTATCGGGCGAGCAGTACTTC
abundance: .
j_gene: TRBJ2-7
d_gene: .
len: 14
v_gene: TRBV18

CDR3aa: CASSTGVHVNIQYF
CDR3nt: TGTGCCAGCAGCACAGGGGTCCACGTAAACATTCAGTACTTC
abundance: few
j_gene: TRBJ2-4
d_gene: TRBD1
len: 14
v_gene: TRBV27

CDR3aa: CASSVLAGDTDTQYF
CDR3nt: TGCGCCAGCAGTGTTCTAGCGGGAGACACAGATACGCAGTATTTT
abundance: few
j_gene: TRBJ2-3
d_gene: TRBD2
len: 15
v_gene: TRBV10-1